Listed below are T cell receptor beta chains from one sample, sequenced in a study of T cell responses to AZD1222 COVID-19 vaccine. Using immunoSEQ multiplex PCR, the repertoire was profiled, and TCRdb retains in-frame clones only, with some absent. This sample has 150,000 to 200,000 clones, with 80% to 90% found just once. The sample here was peripheral blood, taken on day 0 of AZD1222 vaccination. Receptors were obtained from an adult in good health. Both conserved end residues are part of each CDR3. D genes are given only for firm matches. Clone size is shown for a subset of rows, as once, few, many or a class of expanded clone.

J gene,V gene,clone size,D gene,CDR3 protein,CDR3 DNA
TRBJ2-7,TRBV6-5,-,TRBD2,CASSWTSGSSYEQYF,TGTGCCAGCAGTTGGACTAGCGGGAGCTCCTACGAGCAGTACTTC
TRBJ2-1,TRBV5-5,-,TRBD2,CASSLRRGLAGIFYNEQFF,TGTGCCAGCAGCTTGAGGAGGGGACTAGCGGGGATCTTCTACAATGAGCAGTTCTTC
TRBJ2-7,TRBV18,-,-,CASSTGTESYEQYF,TGTGCCAGCTCAACCGGGACGGAGAGCTACGAGCAGTACTTC
TRBJ1-3,TRBV5-1,-,-,CASSLGDPGNTIYF,TGCGCCAGCAGCTTAGGGGACCCCGGAAACACCATATATTTT
TRBJ2-7,TRBV7-6,-,-,CATQPGTAYSYEQYF,TGTGCCACACAACCTGGGACTGCCTACTCCTACGAGCAGTACTTC
TRBJ2-5,TRBV15,-,-,CATSRDFAQETQYF,TGTGCCACCAGCAGAGATTTCGCCCAAGAGACCCAGTACTTC
TRBJ2-5,TRBV19,-,-,CASSIGRGVQETQYF,TGTGCCAGTAGTATAGGCAGAGGGGTCCAAGAGACCCAGTACTTC
TRBJ2-2,TRBV19,-,TRBD2,CASSIDRKPGLGVLFF,TGTGCCAGTAGTATAGACCGCAAACCGGGACTAGGAGTGCTGTTTTTT
TRBJ2-3,TRBV7-6,-,-,CASSLARGDGRDRSQVTQYF,TGTGCCAGCAGCTTAGCGCGCGGAGACGGGCGGGACCGGTCACAAGTTACGCAGTATTTT
TRBJ1-6,TRBV28,-,-,CASRPETYNSPLHF,TGTGCCAGCAGACCCGAGACCTATAATTCACCCCTCCACTTT
TRBJ2-2,TRBV29-1,once,-,CSVKRTEGELFF,TGCAGCGTTAAAAGGACAGAAGGGGAGCTGTTTTTT
TRBJ1-2,TRBV12-3/TRBV12-4,-,-,CASSSQGWGYTF,TGTGCCAGCAGTTCACAGGGTTGGGGCTACACCTTC
TRBJ2-3,TRBV7-9,-,-,CASRRGDSGTDTQYF,TGTGCCAGCCGGAGGGGGGACTCGGGGACAGATACGCAGTATTTT
TRBJ1-2,TRBV11-3,-,-,CASSLGGPGYTF,TGTGCCAGCAGCTTGGGGGGGCCTGGCTACACCTTC
TRBJ1-5,TRBV6-5,-,TRBD1,CASGLRGDGNQPQHF,TGTGCCAGCGGACTCAGGGGGGACGGCAATCAGCCCCAGCATTTT
TRBJ1-1,TRBV7-6,-,TRBD1,CASSVGTENTEAFF,TGTGCCAGCAGCGTCGGGACAGAGAACACTGAAGCTTTCTTT
TRBJ1-2,TRBV28,-,-,CASSLQGPSYGYTF,TGTGCCAGCAGTTTACAGGGCCCATCCTATGGCTACACCTTC
TRBJ1-5,TRBV6-5,-,-,CASGGGRFNQPQHF,TGTGCCAGCGGAGGAGGACGGTTCAATCAGCCCCAGCATTTT
TRBJ2-7,TRBV6-5,-,TRBD1,CASSYADRGLYEQYF,TGTGCCAGCAGTTACGCTGACAGGGGTCTCTACGAGCAGTACTTC